Detailed here is one TCR beta chain. Its target is unknown. Per the germline V gene, CDR1 is SGHRS and CDR2 is YFSETQ. V was clipped by 3 bases and J by 1 base, with 7 bases between them. This CDR3 is 13 amino acids long. The data were taken from a study of cytomegalovirus exposure and HLA in healthy donors. Overall study findings and caveats: Some V segments, TRBV6-2 and TRBV6-3 among them, were indistinguishable and were therefore excluded.

The PCR made use of 60 Vbeta and 13 Jbeta primers. Source study methods: Later, an analysis found about 80 million unique TCR beta chains, and about 10 million of these were shared. TCRdb's table, derived via immunoSEQ multiplex PCR, lists solely in-frame clones and lacks some. The DNA was the basis for D and trimming; V, J and clone size are from that table. The sample has 160,000 or so clones, roughly 80% seen once. Healthy donors of bone marrow made up the group. The sequence was collected from a woman younger than 45 in good health and CMV-seronegative. The chain couples TRBV5-1 to TRBJ2-5; no firm D call. Sequenced: PBMCs. The CDR3 loop reads CASSYGPQETQYF. The CDR3 DNA reads TGCGCCAGCAGCTATGGGCCCCAAGAGACCCAGTACTTC.